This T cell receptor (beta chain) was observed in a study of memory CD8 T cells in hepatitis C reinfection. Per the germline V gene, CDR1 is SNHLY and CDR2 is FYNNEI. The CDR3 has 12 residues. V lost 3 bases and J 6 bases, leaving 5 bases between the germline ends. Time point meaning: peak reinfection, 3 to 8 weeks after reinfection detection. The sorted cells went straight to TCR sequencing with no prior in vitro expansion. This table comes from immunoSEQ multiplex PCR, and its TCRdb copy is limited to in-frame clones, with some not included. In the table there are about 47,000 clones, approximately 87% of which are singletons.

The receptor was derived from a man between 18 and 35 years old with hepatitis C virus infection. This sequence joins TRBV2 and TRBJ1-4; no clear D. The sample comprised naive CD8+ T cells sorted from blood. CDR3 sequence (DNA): TGTGCCAGCAGTGATCGGGATGAAAAACTGTTTTTT. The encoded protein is CASSDRDEKLFF.